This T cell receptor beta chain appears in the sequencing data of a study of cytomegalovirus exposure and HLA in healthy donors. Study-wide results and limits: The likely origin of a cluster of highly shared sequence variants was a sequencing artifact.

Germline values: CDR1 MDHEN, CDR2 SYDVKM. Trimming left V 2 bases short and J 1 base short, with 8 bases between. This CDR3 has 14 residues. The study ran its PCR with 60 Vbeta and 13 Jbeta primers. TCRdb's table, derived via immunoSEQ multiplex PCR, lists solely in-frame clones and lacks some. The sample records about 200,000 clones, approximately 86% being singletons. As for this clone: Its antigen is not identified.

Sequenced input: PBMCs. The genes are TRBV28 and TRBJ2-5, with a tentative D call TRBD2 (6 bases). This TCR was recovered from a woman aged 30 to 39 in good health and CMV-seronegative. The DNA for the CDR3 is TGTGCCAGCAGTTTAGGGGGGTTCCAAGAGACCCAGTACTTC. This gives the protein CASSLGGFQETQYF. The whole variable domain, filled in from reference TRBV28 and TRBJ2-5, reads DVKVTQSSRYLVKRTGEKVFLECVQDMDHENMFWYRQDPGLGLRLIYFSYDVKMKEKGDIPEGYSVSREKKERFSLILESASTNQTSMYLCASSLGGFQETQYFGPGTRLLVL.